This T cell receptor (beta chain) was observed in a study of Graves' ophthalmopathy and Graves' hyperthyroidism. In its sample, this clonotype was seen a few times. What it recognizes is unknown. The CDR3 has 13 residues. Trimming cost V 3 bases and J 5 bases, with 11 bases left between them. Per germline, CDR1 LNHDA and CDR2 SQIVND (reference sequence). Points from the study as a whole: Most clonotypes expanded in thyroid above 0.001 frequency were present in blood too.

RNA served as the template for amplifying TCR beta CDR3 regions. RT-PCR in the first round used HTBI primers; a second-round multiplex PCR followed. TCRdb passed the multiplex PCR reads through MiXCR, listing each CDR3 protein once. This table holds approximately 460,000 distinct CDR3 sequences, under 15% found once. This chain uses TRBV19 with TRBJ2-7; D is unclear. The clonotype comes from a woman younger than 45 with Graves' ophthalmopathy. The sequencing input was blood. CDR3: CASSIVVSNEQYF. The CDR3 bases are TGTGCCAGTAGTATTGTCGTTTCAAACGAGCAGTACTTC.